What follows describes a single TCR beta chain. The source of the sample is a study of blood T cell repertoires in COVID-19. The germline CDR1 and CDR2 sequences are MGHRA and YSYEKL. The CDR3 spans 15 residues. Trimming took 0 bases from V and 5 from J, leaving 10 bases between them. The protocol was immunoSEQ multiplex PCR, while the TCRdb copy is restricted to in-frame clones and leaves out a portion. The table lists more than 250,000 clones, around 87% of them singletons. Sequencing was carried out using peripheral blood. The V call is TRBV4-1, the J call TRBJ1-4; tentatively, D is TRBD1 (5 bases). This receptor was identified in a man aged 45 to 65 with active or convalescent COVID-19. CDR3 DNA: TGCGCCAGCAGCCAAGAGGGACTGAGGAATGAAAAACTGTTTTTT. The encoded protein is CASSQEGLRNEKLFF.